This is a list of T cell receptor beta chains from one sample in a study of cytomegalovirus exposure and HLA in healthy donors. Profiling relied on immunoSEQ multiplex PCR, and the TCRdb table lists in-frame clones only, not all of them. The table records more than 150,000 clones, approximately 82% of them present only once. Sample: PBMCs. These TCRs come from a girl aged 2-15 years in good health and CMV-seropositive. Each CDR3 is given without its conserved first and last residue. Clone sizes are given selectively: once, few, many, or a class where the clone is expanded.

CDR3: ASSLYAGGNYEQY
size: -
V: TRBV5-8
J: TRBJ2-7

CDR3: ASSEQGNQPQH
size: few
V: TRBV6-1
J: TRBJ1-5

CDR3: SVRQGGYEQY
size: -
V: TRBV29-1
J: TRBJ2-7

CDR3: ASSFRQGFEEQY
size: -
V: TRBV7-2
J: TRBJ2-7

CDR3: ASSLFERDNEQF
size: -
V: TRBV28
J: TRBJ2-1

CDR3: ASSSDRLNTEAF
size: -
V: TRBV5-1
J: TRBJ1-1

CDR3: ASSVTGGQNEQY
size: -
V: TRBV18
J: TRBJ2-7

CDR3: ASSHRDRGYEQY
size: -
V: TRBV6-5
J: TRBJ2-7

CDR3: ASSAGLAGVGANVLT
size: -
V: TRBV13
J: TRBJ2-6

CDR3: ASSSSQGNYGYT
size: once
V: TRBV7-9
J: TRBJ1-2

CDR3: ASRGGQGNEKLF
size: -
V: TRBV6-5
J: TRBJ1-4

CDR3: ASPMGGRYGYT
size: -
V: TRBV18
J: TRBJ1-2

CDR3: ASRGPGQNTGELF
size: -
V: TRBV4-1
J: TRBJ2-2

CDR3: ASSPQVNTEAF
size: -
V: TRBV14
J: TRBJ1-1

CDR3: SVETGGYGYT
size: -
V: TRBV29-1
J: TRBJ1-2

CDR3: ASSNSGMGNEQF
size: -
V: TRBV9
J: TRBJ2-1

CDR3: ASSLPDRVGTEAF
size: once
V: TRBV25-1
J: TRBJ1-1

CDR3: ATSRRQGAGGYT
size: -
V: TRBV15
J: TRBJ1-2

CDR3: ASSTRDRLGGYT
size: -
V: TRBV6-1
J: TRBJ1-2

CDR3: ASSDPAGGSPDTQY
size: -
V: TRBV2
J: TRBJ2-3

CDR3: ASSRGTAYTEAF
size: -
V: TRBV6-5
J: TRBJ1-1

CDR3: ASSEAAGRGLNYGYT
size: few
V: TRBV6-1
J: TRBJ1-2

CDR3: ASGYQRDSYEQY
size: -
V: TRBV6-6
J: TRBJ2-7

CDR3: ASSLGDRDTDTQY
size: few
V: TRBV5-1
J: TRBJ2-3

CDR3: ASSSRTGGGNTIY
size: -
V: TRBV27
J: TRBJ1-3

CDR3: AISEIMGQGSNQPQH
size: -
V: TRBV10-3
J: TRBJ1-5

CDR3: ASSPRVSGNTEAF
size: -
V: TRBV9
J: TRBJ1-1

CDR3: AWRRAGGGYT
size: -
V: TRBV30
J: TRBJ1-2

CDR3: SVETPLTGGVRNTEAF
size: -
V: TRBV29-1
J: TRBJ1-1

CDR3: ASSLSRNYEQY
size: -
V: TRBV5-6
J: TRBJ2-7

CDR3: ASSWTGAEAS
size: -
V: TRBV6-6
J: TRBJ1-1

CDR3: SASSAEQY
size: -
V: TRBV20-1
J: TRBJ2-7

CDR3: ASNPQGGNQPQH
size: -
V: TRBV19
J: TRBJ1-5

CDR3: ASSLAGGSSYEQY
size: -
V: TRBV2
J: TRBJ2-7

CDR3: ASSWAQDSGGNQPQH
size: -
V: TRBV28
J: TRBJ1-5

CDR3: ASRSVREDGYT
size: -
V: TRBV6-5
J: TRBJ1-2

CDR3: ASSLGQTYEQY
size: once
V: TRBV28
J: TRBJ2-7

CDR3: ASRHLTSGSNTQY
size: -
V: TRBV13
J: TRBJ2-3

CDR3: ASSLVRGNPYEQY
size: -
V: TRBV5-1
J: TRBJ2-7

CDR3: ASSTYRDRGPYEQY
size: -
V: TRBV19
J: TRBJ2-7

CDR3: ASSVASGKPIGELF
size: -
V: TRBV9
J: TRBJ2-2